The 27 T cell receptor beta chains listed next were all sequenced from one sample in a study of blood T cell repertoires in COVID-19. Sequencing used immunoSEQ multiplex PCR; TCRdb keeps in-frame clones, though not all of them. The table has about 140,000 clones, about 87% seen once; the top ten hold about 11%. Sample: PBMCs or T cells enriched from blood (not recorded which). The receptors come from a man in his 60s who had recovered from COVID-19.

The chain joins TRBV15 to TRBJ2-7; D may be TRBD1 (7 bases). Trimming pared 3 bases from V and 1 base from J, leaving 13 bases between. The CDR3 spans 15 residues. Germline loops: CDR1 LNHNV, CDR2 YYDKDF (reference sequence). CDR3 amino acids: CATSRGGTASYEQYF. The CDR3 DNA follows: TGTGCCACCAGCAGGGGCGGGACAGCTTCCTACGAGCAGTACTTC.

The chain links TRBV18 to TRBJ2-7; TRBD1 is a possible D gene (6 bases). This CDR3 has 14 residues. The germline V gene has CDR1 KGHSH and CDR2 LQKENI. The V end lost 3 bases, the J end lost 0 bases, and 9 bases lay between the germline ends. The CDR3 sequence: CASSPVQGSYEQYF. The CDR3 DNA sequence: TGTGCCAGCTCACCGGTACAGGGCTCCTACGAGCAGTACTTC.

A remark on this clone: Other nucleotide sequences from this sample produce the same CDR3. The rearrangement links TRBV28 to TRBJ1-2; no clear D gene. Trimming shortened V by 1 base and J by 3 bases, and 3 bases separated the two germline ends. This CDR3 contains 12 residues. Looked up from germline, CDR1 is MDHEN and CDR2 is SYDVKM. CDR3 sequence: CASSLSDYGYTF. The CDR3 DNA reads TGTGCCAGCAGTTTATCTGACTATGGCTACACCTTC.

The rearrangement joins TRBV28 to TRBJ2-3, with D possibly TRBD2 on 6 matching bases. Per germline, CDR1 MDHEN and CDR2 SYDVKM. CDR3 length: 15 amino acids. With 2 bases removed from V and 7 bases from J, the gap between germline ends came to 16 bases. CDR3 region: CASSLGGLKAHTQYF. The CDR3 nucleotides are TGTGCCAGCAGTTTAGGAGGACTAAAGGCGCATACGCAGTATTTT.

The chain combines TRBV18 with TRBJ2-3, with D possibly matching TRBD1 (5 bases). V was shortened by 2 bases and J by 6 bases, with 6 bases between the two germline ends. Per germline, CDR1 KGHSH and CDR2 LQKENI. CDR3 length equals 12 residues. The CDR3: CASSPKGDTQYF. In nucleotides, the CDR3 is TGTGCCAGCTCACCAAAGGGGGATACGCAGTATTTT.

DNA of the CDR3: TGTGCCAGCTCACCACCGGGACAGGCTACACGCCCCGGGGAGCTGTTTTTT. This translates into CASSPPGQATRPGELFF. V usage is TRBV18 and J usage is TRBJ2-2, with 8 positions matching TRBD1. This CDR3 region has 17 residues. Looked up from germline, CDR1 is KGHSH and CDR2 is LQKENI. Trimming removed 0 bases from V and 6 bases from J; junction bases left unmatched: 9.

The chain links TRBV30 to TRBJ1-5; TRBD1 agrees at 8 bases. This CDR3 comprises 13 residues. V was clipped by 5 bases and J by 5 bases; unmatched bases: 5. Germline V lookup: CDR1 GTSNPN, CDR2 SVGIG (reference sequence). The CDR3 nucleotides are TGTGCCTGGGGACAGGGTCTCGATCAGCCCCAGCATTTT. Its translation is CAWGQGLDQPQHF.

This clone was detected only a few times. The CDR3 nucleotides read TGTGCCAGCACCAACCCTACAGGGGTGGGCTACACCTTC. Protein: CASTNPTGVGYTF. The rearrangement joins TRBV28 to TRBJ1-2; TRBD1 agrees at 7 bases. The V gene end was trimmed by 7 bases and the J gene end by 8 bases; junction bases not matched to a gene: 10. This CDR3 has 13 residues. CDR1 is MDHEN and CDR2 is SYDVKM in the germline V gene.

The rearrangement links TRBV19 to TRBJ2-7, with 7 positions matching TRBD1. With V trimmed by 7 bases and J by 1 base, 7 bases remained unmatched. The CDR3 is 14 residues long. Looked up from germline, CDR1 is LNHDA and CDR2 is SQIVND (reference sequence). CDR3 bases: TGTGCCAGTACCGCAGGGGGAGTATCCTACGAGCAGTACTTC. The encoded protein is CASTAGGVSYEQYF.

The CDR3 sequence is CASKSGTGFYQPQHF. The CDR3 nucleotides read TGTGCCAGTAAGTCCGGGACAGGCTTTTATCAGCCCCAGCATTTT. The rearrangement joins TRBV19 to TRBJ1-5; 8 bases map to TRBD1. Germline values: CDR1 LNHDA, CDR2 SQIVND (reference sequence). V trimming: 7 bases; J trimming: 5 bases; junction bases outside the gene matches: 10. The CDR3 contains 15 residues.

This clone turned up a few times. The chain carries TRBV19 and TRBJ2-2, with 9 nucleotides matching TRBD1. In germline, CDR1 is LNHDA, CDR2 SQIVND (reference sequence). The CDR3 spans 16 residues. Written as DNA, the CDR3 is TGTTCAGGGACAGGGAGGCTGATATCGAACACCGGGGAGCTGTTTTTT. It yields the protein CSGTGRLISNTGELFF.

The CDR3 DNA follows: TGTGCCAGCAGCTTGGCGGGGTGGAACACTGAAGCTTTCTTT. Translating gives CASSLAGWNTEAFF. V usage is TRBV5-4 and J usage is TRBJ1-1; no reliable D call. CDR3 length: 14 residues. The germline V gene encodes CDR1 SGHNT and CDR2 YYREEE (reference sequence). Trimming took off 0 bases at V and 1 base at J, with 7 bases between the two ends.

The rearrangement joins TRBV15 to TRBJ2-7, with TRBD1 matching 9 bases. CDR1 is LNHNV, CDR2 YYDKDF, per germline (reference sequence). This CDR3 is built from 15 residues. The V and J ends lost 1 base and 2 bases, in that order; junction bases with no gene match: 3. The CDR3 loop is CATSRVGQGTYEQYF. CDR3 DNA sequence: TGTGCCACCAGCAGAGTTGGACAGGGGACCTACGAGCAGTACTTC.

The CDR3 bases are TGTGCCTGGAGTACGGGATTCTCCTACAATGAGCAGTTCTTC. Translation: CAWSTGFSYNEQFF. The chain uses TRBV30 and TRBJ2-1, with D perhaps matching TRBD2 (5 bases). CDR1 and CDR2 from the germline V gene are GTSNPN and SVGIG (reference sequence). The germline V and J ends were trimmed by 2 bases and 0 bases, with 8 bases remaining between them. There are 14 residues in the CDR3.

The chain recombines TRBV5-5 with TRBJ1-5; a possible D gene is TRBD1 (6 bases). This CDR3 is built from 15 residues. CDR1 and CDR2 (germline): SGHKS, YYEKEE (reference sequence). V lost 3 bases and J 2 bases, leaving 12 bases between the germline ends. CDR3 bases: TGTGCCAGCAGCTCCACAGGGTATGGCAATCAGCCCCAGCATTTT. It specifies CASSSTGYGNQPQHF.

The gene calls are TRBV6-5 and TRBJ2-7; 7 positions match TRBD1. Looked up from germline, CDR1 is MNHEY and CDR2 is SVGAGI. With 8 bases clipped from V and 0 bases from J, the junction kept 10 bases outside the gene matches. This CDR3 is built from 15 residues. CDR3 sequence (DNA): TGTGCCAGCGGAGTCGAGTGGGACAGCTCCTACGAGCAGTACTTC. It translates to CASGVEWDSSYEQYF.

This clone was counted only a few times. The chain is built from TRBV15 and TRBJ2-1; tentatively, D is TRBD2 (6 bases). The CDR3 consists of 11 residues. Trimming pared 8 bases from V and 9 bases from J, leaving 11 bases between. From germline, CDR1 is LNHNV and CDR2 YYDKDF (reference sequence). CDR3 DNA sequence: TGTGCCACCCTAGCGTATCGTGAGCAGTTCTTC. Its translation: CATLAYREQFF. Using reference TRBV15 and TRBJ2-1 for the parts outside the CDR3, the full variable domain is DAMVIQNPRYQVTQFGKPVTLSCSQTLNHNVMYWYQQKSSQAPKLLFHYYDKDFNNEADTPDNFQSRRPNTSFCFLDIRSPGLGDTAMYLCATLAYREQFFGPGTRLTVL.

There are a few counts of this clone. The CDR3 DNA reads as TGCGCCAGCAGCTTGGGGACAGGGGGTTACTCCTACAATGAGCAGTTCTTC. Translated, it gives CASSLGTGGYSYNEQFF. The V call is TRBV5-1, the J call TRBJ2-1, with 10 bases that match TRBD1. CDR1 and CDR2 from the germline V gene are SGHRS and YFSETQ. V lost 0 bases to trimming and J lost 0 bases; unmatched junction nucleotides: 3. The CDR3 runs 17 residues.

The chain is built from TRBV4-1 and TRBJ2-1; D unclear. The CDR3 runs to 11 residues. Per the germline V gene, CDR1 is MGHRA and CDR2 is YSYEKL. V lost 3 bases, J lost 5 bases, and 2 bases lay in between. The chain's CDR3 is CASSHNNEQFF. Here the CDR3 DNA reads TGCGCCAGCAGCCACAACAATGAGCAGTTCTTC.

V and J are TRBV5-1 and TRBJ1-4, with TRBD1 identical over 8 bases. The CDR3 extends over 16 amino acids. The germline V gene encodes CDR1 SGHRS and CDR2 YFSETQ. After removal of 4 bases from V and 0 bases from J, the junction contained 5 bases not matched to a gene. The CDR3 DNA reads TGCGCCAGCAGCCCAGGGGGCTCTGCAACTAATGAAAAACTGTTTTTT. The encoded protein is CASSPGGSATNEKLFF.

This chain connects TRBV4-1 to TRBJ2-1, with 7 bases fitting TRBD1. Germline assignment: CDR1 MGHRA and CDR2 YSYEKL. The CDR3 contains 15 residues. V gave up 2 bases and J gave up 1 base; unmatched junction bases: 2. Written as DNA, the CDR3 is TGCGCCAGCAGCCAACGGGACAGTTCCTACAATGAGCAGTTCTTC. This gives the protein CASSQRDSSYNEQFF.

The chain links TRBV5-5 to TRBJ2-1, with D unclear. V was clipped by 8 bases and J by 5 bases, with 5 bases between them. The CDR3 spans 10 residues. Germline lookup yields CDR1 SGHKS and CDR2 YYEKEE (reference sequence). CDR3 in amino acids: CASRDNEQFF. For the CDR3, the DNA is TGTGCCAGTCGGGACAATGAGCAGTTCTTC.

The J gene is TRBJ1-2, the V gene TRBV18; 10 bases fit TRBD1. The length of the CDR3 is 13 residues. J gave up 5 bases and V 7 bases, and 4 bases lay outside the gene matches. Germline lookup yields CDR1 KGHSH and CDR2 LQKENI. The CDR3 loop reads CASFRDRGYGYTF. In DNA, the CDR3 is TGTGCCAGCTTCCGGGACAGGGGTTATGGCTACACCTTC.

The J gene is TRBJ2-3, the V gene TRBV19; 9 nucleotides agree with TRBD2. The CDR3 sequence is 15 residues long. Germline-derived CDR1 and CDR2 are LNHDA and SQIVND (reference sequence). With 5 bases clipped from V and 2 bases from J, the junction kept 5 bases outside the gene matches. DNA for the CDR3: TGTGCCAGTAGTTCCGGGACTAGCAACACAGATACGCAGTATTTT. Translated, it gives CASSSGTSNTDTQYF.

V usage is TRBV27 and J usage is TRBJ2-1; TRBD2 matches at 12 bases. The CDR3 runs to 12 residues. V gave up 8 bases and J gave up 10 bases; unmatched junction bases: 3. Germline CDR1 MNHEY, CDR2 SMNVEV (reference sequence). CDR3 DNA: TGTGCCAGCCGGACTAGCGGGGCAGAGCAGTTCTTC. Amino acid sequence: CASRTSGAEQFF.

In this sample, this clone turned up a few times. This chain joins TRBV10-3 and TRBJ1-5; D gene uncertain. Trimming took off 6 bases at V and 3 bases at J, with 9 bases between the two ends. The germline CDR1 and CDR2 sequences are ENHRY and SYGVKD. CDR3 length: 13 residues. CDR3 region: CAISPGYNQPQHF. DNA for the CDR3: TGTGCCATCAGCCCGGGGTACAATCAGCCCCAGCATTTT.

This clone was seen only once. This chain connects TRBV5-1 to TRBJ1-2; no clear D. Germline-derived CDR1 and CDR2 are SGHRS and YFSETQ. V was shortened by 2 bases and J by 6 bases, with 8 bases between the two germline ends. The CDR3 sequence is 12 residues long. CDR3 amino acids: CASSFQNNGYTF. The CDR3 DNA follows: TGCGCCAGCAGCTTCCAGAACAATGGCTACACCTTC.